Below, 30 T cell receptor beta chains from the same sample are listed, as sequenced in a study of quantifying T cell responses using KT2 cells. In the study overall: cDNA was made from DNase-treated RNA using alpha and beta constant primers.

The cDNA 3' end received a ligated oligonucleotide with a UMI. First-round PCR used about 4 cycles and beta primers RC1.1 and RC1.2 covering TRBC1 and TRBC2. TCRdb processed the UMI-ligation and nested PCR reads anew with MiXCR; each CDR3 protein has one entry. The table has over 55,000 distinct CDR3 sequences, 9% to 15% seen once. The sequenced material came from PBMCs spiked with cells of the T cell clone KT2. Source of these receptors: a human donor.

The chain carries TRBV4-1 and TRBJ2-1, with TRBD2 identical over 9 bases. From germline, CDR1 is MGHRA and CDR2 YSYEKL. CDR3 length: 15 residues. Germline trimming cut 2 bases from V and 8 bases from J; bases unmatched to any gene: 7. CDR3 DNA: TGCGCCAGCAGCCAAAGGTTAATAGCGGGAGATGAGCAGTTCTTC. Translating it yields CASSQRLIAGDEQFF.

This clonotype has a handful of counts. The rearrangement joins TRBV7-2 to TRBJ2-3; 10 nucleotides line up with TRBD2. The CDR3 is made up of 16 amino acids. J lost 5 bases, V lost 3 bases, and 8 bases had no gene match. CDR1 and CDR2 from the germline V gene are SGHTA and FQGNSA. CDR3 residues: CASSLTSGPIIDTQYF. As DNA, the CDR3 is TGTGCCAGCAGCTTGACTAGCGGGCCCATCATAGATACGCAGTATTTT.

Only a few counts were recorded for this clonotype. The rearrangement joins TRBV5-1 to TRBJ2-2; D perhaps matches TRBD1 (5 bases). Trimming shortened V by 2 bases and J by 5 bases, and 7 bases separated the two germline ends. The CDR3 contains 13 residues. CDR1 and CDR2 (germline): SGHRS, YFSETQ. In nucleotides, the CDR3 is TGCGCCAGCAGCTTCAGGGTTACCGGGGAGCTGTTTTTT. It codes for CASSFRVTGELFF.

The chain joins TRBV6-5 to TRBJ1-6; D gene unclear. The CDR3 is 16 amino acids. Germline CDR1 and CDR2: MNHEY and SVGAGI. V was cut by 10 bases and J by 0 bases, with 16 bases left in between. In nucleotides, the CDR3 is TGTGCCACTATGCTTATACTGAGCTCCTATAATTCACCCCTCCACTTT. As protein: CATMLILSSYNSPLHF.

This clonotype has a handful of counts. V gene TRBV20-1 combines with J gene TRBJ2-7; a possible D gene is TRBD1 (6 bases). CDR3 size: 11 residues. Trimming removed 3 bases at V and 3 bases at J, with 6 bases between. From germline, CDR1 is DFQATT and CDR2 SNEGSKA (reference sequence). The CDR3 region is CSASRGYEQYF. The CDR3 DNA reads TGCAGTGCTAGCAGGGGCTACGAGCAGTACTTC.

With regard to this clonotype: A much larger clone lies one base from this, so it may be a read error. The J gene is TRBJ2-3, the V gene TRBV29-1; the match to TRBD1 covers 7 bases. There are 13 residues in the CDR3. The trim removed 5 bases at V and 6 bases at J, leaving 8 bases unmatched. CDR1 is SQVTM and CDR2 is ANQGSEA in the germline V gene. Written as DNA, the CDR3 is TGCAGCGTTTATAGCAGGGGGTCGGATACGCAGTATTTT. It encodes CSVYSRGSDTQYF.

Many counts were recorded for this clonotype. The rearrangement uses TRBV27 and TRBJ1-1; unclear D gene. V was pared by 8 bases and J by 7 bases, with 17 bases between. Germline CDR1 reads MNHEY; CDR2 reads SMNVEV (reference sequence). The CDR3 runs 13 residues. CDR3 amino acids: CASGTDKKYEAFF. The CDR3 bases are TGTGCCAGCGGAACCGACAAGAAGTATGAAGCTTTCTTT.

Only one count was recorded for this clonotype. The V gene is TRBV19, the J gene TRBJ2-1, with 9 bases identical to TRBD1. The CDR3 runs to 15 residues. Trimming took 3 bases from V and 9 from J; bases not matched to a gene: 9. CDR1 is LNHDA and CDR2 is SQIVND in the germline V gene (reference sequence). DNA of the CDR3: TGTGCCAGTAGTATCCTTGGGACAGGGTACGGTGAGCAGTTCTTC. Translation: CASSILGTGYGEQFF.

The chain joins TRBV6-1 to TRBJ1-6, with 8 nucleotides matching TRBD1. The CDR3 consists of 17 residues. Germline V lookup: CDR1 MNHNS, CDR2 SASEGT. V gave up 6 bases and J gave up 10 bases; unmatched junction bases: 17. The CDR3 reads CASRDLLRTGKGSPLHF. In DNA form, the CDR3 reads TGTGCCAGCAGGGACCTACTGCGGACAGGGAAAGGGTCACCCCTCCACTTT.

This clonotype has only a few counts. The V gene is TRBV5-5, the J gene TRBJ1-1, with D hard to call. This CDR3 region has 15 residues. Trimming took off 3 bases at V and 1 base at J, with 13 bases between the two ends. Germline assignment: CDR1 SGHKS and CDR2 YYEKEE (reference sequence). DNA for the CDR3: TGTGCCAGCAGCTCAAGTGGCCGGGGGAACACTGAAGCTTTCTTT. Translation gives CASSSSGRGNTEAFF.

V is TRBV6-1 and J is TRBJ1-1, with no clear D. The CDR3 is 13 residues long. CDR1 is MNHNS and CDR2 is SASEGT in the germline V gene. V was trimmed by 7 bases and J by 0 bases, leaving 9 bases between them. DNA for the CDR3: TGTGCCAGCATAGTCAGTTTGAACACTGAAGCTTTCTTT. This translates into CASIVSLNTEAFF.

This clonotype was recorded many times. The V gene is TRBV7-6, the J gene TRBJ2-3; 7 positions match TRBD2. This CDR3 spans 15 amino acids. Germline-derived CDR1 and CDR2 are SGHVS and FNYEAQ. Trimming cost V 5 bases and J 2 bases; bases outside gene matches: 7. CDR3 loop: CASSLVAGTTDTQYF. CDR3 coding DNA: TGTGCCAGCAGCCTAGTAGCGGGTACCACAGATACGCAGTATTTT.

This clonotype came up a few times. The genes are TRBV11-1 and TRBJ2-7; 11 bases are a match to TRBD2. Germline V gene data show CDR1 as SGHAT and CDR2 as FQDESV (reference sequence). J gave up 2 bases and V 3 bases, and 3 bases lay outside the gene matches. The CDR3 length is 15 residues. The CDR3 bases are TGTGCCAGCAGCTTCCTAGCGGGAGGTACCTACGAGCAGTACTTC. Its translation: CASSFLAGGTYEQYF.

The genes are TRBV5-5 and TRBJ2-7; no definite D call. The CDR3 runs to 16 residues. The germline V and J ends were trimmed by 4 bases and 3 bases, with 20 bases remaining between them. Germline V gives CDR1 SGHKS, CDR2 YYEKEE (reference sequence). CDR3 DNA: TGTGCCAGCAGCCCCTTTTCGGCCCAAAGAGGCTACGAGCAGTACTTC. Protein sequence: CASSPFSAQRGYEQYF.

The CDR3 bases are TGTGCCAGCAGCCCTCCTAGCGGTAACACAGATACGCAGTATTTT. Its translation: CASSPPSGNTDTQYF. J is TRBJ2-3 and V is TRBV9; 7 bases agree with TRBD2. Germline CDR1 and CDR2: SGDLS and YYNGEE. The CDR3 is 15 amino acids. The ends lost 4 bases at V and 2 bases at J; junction bases unmatched: 7. Full variable domain (outside the CDR3, taken from reference TRBV9 and TRBJ2-3): DSGVTQTPKHLITATGQRVTLRCSPRSGDLSVYWYQQSLDQGLQFLIQYYNGEERAKGNILERFSAQQFPDLHSELNLSSLELGDSALYFCASSPPSGNTDTQYFGPGTRLTVL.

This chain links TRBV13 with TRBJ2-3; 7 bases agree with TRBD2. With 6 bases clipped from V and 2 bases from J, the junction kept 20 bases outside the gene matches. The CDR3 contains 19 residues. Germline assignment: CDR1 PRHDT and CDR2 FYEKMQ (reference sequence). The CDR3 bases are TGTGCCAGCAGTTCTACTAAGGTGGGGCTAGCGGACCCCACAGATACGCAGTATTTT. Translating gives CASSSTKVGLADPTDTQYF.

This clonotype was seen ten or more times. V is TRBV29-1 and J is TRBJ2-5, with 13 bases aligning to TRBD2. V was pared by 6 bases and J by 0 bases, with 13 bases of the junction left unmatched. The CDR3 has 18 residues. Germline lookup yields CDR1 SQVTM and CDR2 ANQGSEA. In DNA, the CDR3 is TGCAGCGTATTGGGACTAGCGGGAATCAGCGCGTACCAAGAGACCCAGTACTTC. This sequence encodes CSVLGLAGISAYQETQYF.

This clonotype appeared many times. V usage is TRBV29-1 and J usage is TRBJ1-3; TRBD1 matches at 7 bases. The ends lost 4 bases at V and 0 bases at J; junction bases unmatched: 9. CDR3 length: 16 amino acids. Germline V gene lookup returns CDR1 SQVTM and CDR2 ANQGSEA. The CDR3 sequence: CSVVPQGDPSGNTIYF. In DNA form, the CDR3 reads TGCAGCGTTGTTCCGCAGGGGGACCCCTCTGGAAACACCATATATTTT.

The chain recombines TRBV6-5 with TRBJ1-5; no reliable D call. This CDR3 comprises 13 residues. Looked up from germline, CDR1 is MNHEY and CDR2 is SVGAGI. Trimming pared 7 bases from V and 6 bases from J, leaving 13 bases between. The CDR3, as DNA: TGTGCCAGCATGCGCGGGGTAGGTCAGCCCCAGCATTTT. It translates to CASMRGVGQPQHF.

Many counts were recorded for this clonotype. The rearrangement joins TRBV4-2 to TRBJ2-1; D not resolved. The CDR3 has 15 residues. Deletions cut 8 bases from V and 3 bases from J, with 17 bases between. From germline, CDR1 is LGHNA and CDR2 YNFKEQ. CDR3 region: CASGFGQLLYNEQFF. Here the CDR3 DNA reads TGTGCCAGCGGGTTTGGGCAACTACTCTACAATGAGCAGTTCTTC.

This clonotype was detected only a few times. The V and J genes are TRBV20-1 and TRBJ2-6; 7 nucleotides match TRBD1. Germline CDR1 reads DFQATT; CDR2 reads SNEGSKA (reference sequence). The CDR3 spans 16 residues. Losses at the gene ends were 6 bases for V and 0 bases for J; bases not matched to a gene: 8. The CDR3 sequence is CSARGDRGSGANVLTF. CDR3 DNA: TGCAGTGCCCGAGGGGACAGAGGCTCTGGGGCCAACGTCCTGACTTTC.

This chain connects TRBV5-8 to TRBJ1-1; unclear D gene. The germline V gene encodes CDR1 SGHTS and CDR2 YDEGEE. Trimming removed 4 bases from V and 1 base from J, with 8 bases in between. CDR3 length: 13 residues. CDR3 loop: CASSPTWNTEAFF. The CDR3 region has the DNA TGTGCCAGCAGCCCTACATGGAACACTGAAGCTTTCTTT.

Only a few counts were recorded for this clonotype. The CDR3 coding sequence is TGTGCCAGCAGCTGGGTAGATACGCAGTATTTT. Translated, it gives CASSWVDTQYF. This chain uses TRBV12-3 or TRBV12-4 with TRBJ2-3, with D hard to call. Trimming shortened V by 6 bases and J by 5 bases, and 6 bases separated the two germline ends. The CDR3 runs to 11 residues.

The chain links TRBV3-1 to TRBJ2-1, with unresolved D. The CDR3 runs to 14 residues. Looked up from germline, CDR1 is LGHDT and CDR2 is YNNKEL (reference sequence). The V gene lost 1 base and the J gene lost 8 bases, with 12 bases spanning the gap. CDR3 coding DNA: TGTGCCAGCAGCCAAGGTTGGAGCAGCTATGAGCAGTTCTTC. This sequence encodes CASSQGWSSYEQFF.

This clonotype was seen only a few times. At one of its ends the junction is not consistent with the germline gene, which may arise from a read error. The chain couples TRBV2 to TRBJ1-1, with D perhaps matching TRBD1 (6 bases). In germline, CDR1 is SNHLY, CDR2 FYNNEI. This CDR3 spans 14 amino acids. The CDR3 sequence is CASSAGTGNAEAFF. CDR3 coding DNA: TGTGCCAGCAGCGCTGGAACAGGGAACGCTGAAGCTTTCTTT.

This clonotype showed up just a few times. This chain uses TRBV6-5 with TRBJ2-1, with D unresolved. This CDR3 spans 16 amino acids. Germline assignment: CDR1 MNHEY and CDR2 SVGAGI. The V end lost 5 bases, the J end lost 1 base, and 15 bases lay between the germline ends. CDR3 sequence: CASSVEPSSSYNEQFF. CDR3 in DNA: TGTGCCAGCAGTGTCGAACCTAGTTCGTCCTACAATGAGCAGTTCTTC.

The chain recombines TRBV19 with TRBJ2-1; no definite D call. The CDR3 runs to 15 residues. From germline, CDR1 is LNHDA and CDR2 SQIVND (reference sequence). Trimming cost V 6 bases and J 0 bases, with 12 bases left between them. The CDR3 DNA reads TGTGCCAGTAGCCTGAGGTGGAGCTCCTACAATGAGCAGTTCTTC. Translated, it gives CASSLRWSSYNEQFF.

This clonotype was observed a few times. The V call is TRBV27, the J call TRBJ2-7; TRBD1 agrees at 8 bases. V was clipped by 6 bases and J by 5 bases; unmatched bases: 15. Germline V gene lookup returns CDR1 MNHEY and CDR2 SMNVEV (reference sequence). The CDR3 sequence is 16 residues long. Written as DNA, the CDR3 is TGTGCCAGCAGCCTACTACCCCGGACAGGGTTTGACGAGCAGTACTTC. It codes for CASSLLPRTGFDEQYF.

V gene TRBV18 combines with J gene TRBJ1-5; D is undetermined. V was clipped by 0 bases and J by 7 bases, with 7 bases between them. Germline CDR1 reads KGHSH; CDR2 reads LQKENI. The length of the CDR3 is 13 residues. Here the CDR3 reads CASSPPLGQPQHF. In DNA, the CDR3 is TGTGCCAGCTCACCACCACTGGGCCAGCCCCAGCATTTT.

This clonotype was observed a few times. The V gene is TRBV7-2, the J gene TRBJ2-3, with 7 nucleotides matching TRBD2. Per germline, CDR1 SGHTA and CDR2 FQGNSA. The V segment lost 5 bases and the J segment 4 bases; nucleotides outside the gene matches: 9. The CDR3 has 15 residues. For the CDR3, the DNA is TGTGCCAGCAGCCCCCGAGCGGGGAGGTCAGATACGCAGTATTTT. This gives the protein CASSPRAGRSDTQYF.